The 28 T cell receptor beta chains below were found in one sample sequenced in a study of T cell responses to AZD1222 COVID-19 vaccine. TCRdb's copy holds only in-frame clones and misses some; the assay was immunoSEQ multiplex PCR. The table includes 130,000 or so clones, just under 95% detected once. The starting material was peripheral blood, obtained on day 0 of AZD1222 vaccination. All receptors come from an adult in good health.

The J gene is TRBJ2-7, the V gene TRBV28; TRBD1 matches at 9 bases. The CDR3 totals 18 residues. Per the germline V gene, CDR1 is MDHEN and CDR2 is SYDVKM. J gave up 7 bases and V 3 bases, and 19 bases lay outside the gene matches. This CDR3 is CASSLARLRDRVQGEQYF. The CDR3 nucleotides read TGTGCCAGCAGTTTGGCCCGACTCCGGGACAGGGTCCAAGGGGAGCAGTACTTC.

The rearrangement links TRBV4-1 to TRBJ2-1, with a possible D match to TRBD1 (6 bases). V dropped 3 bases and J dropped 5 bases, with 8 bases sitting between them. The CDR3 runs to 13 residues. In germline, CDR1 is MGHRA, CDR2 YSYEKL. The CDR3 region is CASSQAGDNEQFF. CDR3 DNA sequence: TGCGCCAGCAGCCAGGCAGGGGACAATGAGCAGTTCTTC.

The V and J genes are TRBV13 and TRBJ2-1; 9 bases are a match to TRBD2. With V trimmed by 5 bases and J by 2 bases, 7 bases remained unmatched. Per germline, CDR1 PRHDT and CDR2 FYEKMQ (reference sequence). The CDR3 is 16 residues long. The CDR3 nucleotides read TGTGCCAGCAGCCTCCCTGGCGGGAGGGCCTACAATGAGCAGTTCTTC. Amino acids: CASSLPGGRAYNEQFF.

The rearrangement uses TRBV6-2 or TRBV6-3 and TRBJ2-1; D might be TRBD2 (6 bases). The CDR3 contains 13 residues. V lost 6 bases to trimming and J lost 4 bases, with 10 bases between them. CDR1 is MNHEY, CDR2 SVGEGT, per germline. In DNA, the CDR3 is TGTGCCAGCAGCCGGGAGATATACAATGAGCAGTTCTTC. Protein: CASSREIYNEQFF.

The rearrangement joins TRBV6-2 or TRBV6-3 to TRBJ2-1, with D possibly matching TRBD1 (6 bases). The germline V gene encodes CDR1 MNHEY and CDR2 SVGEGT. With 3 bases removed from V and 7 bases from J, the gap between germline ends came to 16 bases. The CDR3 spans 15 residues. CDR3 loop: CASSYNRVIDNEQFF. CDR3 DNA sequence: TGTGCCAGCAGTTATAACAGGGTGATCGATAATGAGCAGTTCTTC.

The chain recombines TRBV6-2 or TRBV6-3 with TRBJ1-5; 7 nucleotides align to TRBD1. The germline gives CDR1 MNHEY, CDR2 SVGEGT. The CDR3 runs 14 residues. The trim removed 4 bases at V and 2 bases at J, leaving 2 bases unmatched. For the CDR3, the DNA is TGTGCCAGCAGTTTCGGACAGGGCAATCAGCCCCAGCATTTT. It encodes CASSFGQGNQPQHF.

V gene TRBV2 combines with J gene TRBJ1-2; the D gene is possibly TRBD1 (6 bases). The CDR3 has 14 residues. The germline gives CDR1 SNHLY, CDR2 FYNNEI. V was pared by 4 bases and J by 8 bases, with 17 bases between. CDR3: CASSGFRGLDGYTF. The CDR3 DNA follows: TGTGCCAGCAGTGGCTTTCGGGGGCTGGACGGCTACACCTTC.

V gene TRBV5-1 combines with J gene TRBJ2-7; TRBD2 matches at 9 bases. The germline V gene has CDR1 SGHRS and CDR2 YFSETQ. The ends lost 1 base at V and 4 bases at J; junction bases unmatched: 6. This CDR3 has 15 amino acids. This chain's CDR3 is CASSLYAGGEYEQYF. In DNA, the CDR3 is TGCGCCAGCAGCTTGTACGCGGGAGGGGAATACGAGCAGTACTTC.

This clone was counted once. The chain recombines TRBV6-2 or TRBV6-3 with TRBJ2-1, with no clear D. The V end lost 6 bases, the J end lost 6 bases, and 18 bases lay between the germline ends. This CDR3 comprises 15 residues. Per germline, CDR1 MNHEY and CDR2 SVGEGT. CDR3 sequence reads: CASSPFRVSGNEQFF. The CDR3 nucleotides are TGTGCCAGCAGCCCTTTCCGGGTGTCAGGCAATGAGCAGTTCTTC.

This clone was found once. The chain recombines TRBV18 with TRBJ1-3; D unclear. Trimming removed 3 bases from V and 8 bases from J, with 11 bases in between. This CDR3 is built from 13 residues. Germline CDR1 reads KGHSH; CDR2 reads LQKENI. The CDR3 spells CASSPIEIDTIYF. The CDR3 bases are TGTGCCAGCTCACCCATCGAAATCGACACCATATATTTT.

The rearrangement joins TRBV28 to TRBJ1-2; 11 bases are shared with TRBD1. Germline trimming cut 6 bases from V and 7 bases from J; bases unmatched to any gene: 10. CDR3 length: 15 residues. Germline CDR1 MDHEN, CDR2 SYDVKM. The chain's CDR3 is CASRPTLDRGRGYTF. In DNA, the CDR3 is TGTGCCAGCAGGCCAACTTTGGACAGGGGGCGTGGCTACACCTTC.

The rearrangement uses TRBV5-1 and TRBJ1-2; 8 bases match TRBD1. The CDR3 is 16 amino acids. Trimming took 4 bases from V and 7 from J; bases not matched to a gene: 15. The germline CDR1 and CDR2 sequences are SGHRS and YFSETQ. Here the CDR3 reads CASSTDREIAGSGYTF. DNA for the CDR3: TGCGCCAGCAGCACGGACAGGGAGATTGCTGGGTCTGGCTACACCTTC.

V gene TRBV7-2 combines with J gene TRBJ2-7; 14 bases match TRBD2. The CDR3 is made up of 15 amino acids. Germline assignment: CDR1 SGHTA and CDR2 FQGNSA. V was pared by 4 bases and J by 4 bases, with 3 bases of the junction left unmatched. The CDR3 is CASSYGTSGSYEQYF. CDR3 in DNA: TGTGCCAGCAGCTACGGGACTAGCGGGAGTTACGAGCAGTACTTC.

J is TRBJ2-5 and V is TRBV12-3 or TRBV12-4; D is possibly TRBD1 or TRBD2 (5 bases each). This CDR3 is built from 12 residues. Deletions cut 6 bases from V and 5 bases from J, with 10 bases between. The CDR3 region has the DNA TGTGCCAGCAGAACGGGGCTGGAGACCCAGTACTTC. Its translation is CASRTGLETQYF.

This clone has only one observation. The chain joins TRBV13 to TRBJ1-1, with D uncertain. Germline CDR1 reads PRHDT; CDR2 reads FYEKMQ (reference sequence). This CDR3 contains 14 residues. V lost 0 bases and J 0 bases, leaving 5 bases between the germline ends. Written as DNA, the CDR3 is TGTGCCAGCAGCTTAGGCGGGTTGAACACTGAAGCTTTCTTT. Its protein is CASSLGGLNTEAFF. The full variable domain, rest sourced from reference TRBV13 and TRBJ1-1, is AAGVIQSPRHLIKEKRETATLKCYPIPRHDTVYWYQQGPGQDPQFLISFYEKMQSDKGSIPDRFSAQQFSDYHSELNMSSLELGDSALYFCASSLGGLNTEAFFGQGTRLTVV.

The chain combines TRBV7-3 with TRBJ2-3; D may be TRBD2 (5 bases). CDR1 is SGHTA and CDR2 is FQGTGA in the germline V gene. Deletions cut 0 bases from V and 3 bases from J, with 10 bases between. This CDR3 is built from 15 residues. The chain's CDR3 is CASSLTVASTDTQYF. The DNA of the CDR3 is TGTGCCAGCAGCTTAACTGTAGCGTCGACAGATACGCAGTATTTT.

V and J are TRBV18 and TRBJ1-5, with 8 bases lining up with TRBD1. Trimming took 3 bases from V and 7 from J; bases not matched to a gene: 5. This CDR3 contains 14 residues. CDR1 KGHSH and CDR2 LQKENI come from the germline V gene. The CDR3 bases are TGTGCCAGCTCACCCCAGGGGGCCGAACAGCCCCAGCATTTT. Amino acids: CASSPQGAEQPQHF.

V gene TRBV4-1 combines with J gene TRBJ2-7; tentative D call: TRBD1 (9 bases). CDR1 is MGHRA, CDR2 YSYEKL, per germline. CDR3 length equals 16 residues. The V end lost 1 base, the J end lost 2 bases, and 15 bases lay between the germline ends. In DNA, the CDR3 is TGCGCCAGCAGCCAAGGGCGGGGGGACAGGGCCTACGAGCAGTACTTC. Its translation: CASSQGRGDRAYEQYF.

This chain joins TRBV5-4 and TRBJ2-7; the D gene is possibly TRBD1 (6 bases). Germline lookup yields CDR1 SGHNT and CDR2 YYREEE (reference sequence). The V gene lost 0 bases and the J gene lost 2 bases, with 12 bases spanning the gap. The CDR3 sequence is 15 residues long. CDR3 coding DNA: TGTGCCAGCAGCTTGGACTCCCAGGGGCCCTACGAGCAGTACTTC. Protein product: CASSLDSQGPYEQYF.

The rearrangement links TRBV7-8 to TRBJ2-7; the D gene is possibly TRBD2 (6 bases). This CDR3 has 12 amino acids. The germline CDR1 and CDR2 sequences are SGHVS and FQNEAQ. V was shortened by 5 bases and J by 5 bases, with 10 bases between the two germline ends. The CDR3 bases are TGTGCCAGCAGCCCGCCGGGGGACGAGCAGTACTTC. Protein: CASSPPGDEQYF.

CDR3 in DNA: TGTGCCAGCAGCCGGGACTTCCAAGAGACCCAGTACTTC. Translation gives CASSRDFQETQYF. This chain connects TRBV14 to TRBJ2-5; tentatively, D is TRBD2 (6 bases). The CDR3 spans 13 residues. Germline-derived CDR1 and CDR2 are SGHDN and FVKESK. V dropped 4 bases and J dropped 1 base, with 7 bases sitting between them. Full variable domain (outside the CDR3, taken from reference TRBV14 and TRBJ2-5): EAGVTQFPSHSVIEKGQTVTLRCDPISGHDNLYWYRRVMGKEIKFLLHFVKESKQDESGMPNNRFLAERTGGTYSTLKVQPAELEDSGVYFCASSRDFQETQYFGPGTRLLVL.

The chain couples TRBV9 to TRBJ1-2, with D maybe TRBD1 (5 bases). Germline V lookup: CDR1 SGDLS, CDR2 YYNGEE. V dropped 5 bases and J dropped 0 bases, with 14 bases sitting between them. The CDR3 consists of 15 residues. The CDR3, as DNA: TGTGCCAGCAGACCGAAAGACAGCGCTAACTATGGCTACACCTTC. Protein product: CASRPKDSANYGYTF.

This chain joins TRBV24-1 and TRBJ1-1, with a tentative D call TRBD1 (6 bases). CDR3 size: 13 residues. V was clipped by 8 bases and J by 0 bases, with 9 bases between them. In germline, CDR1 is KGHDR, CDR2 SFDVKD. This CDR3 is CATKDSVNTEAFF. The CDR3 coding sequence is TGTGCCACCAAGGACAGTGTGAACACTGAAGCTTTCTTT.

This chain uses TRBV2 with TRBJ2-5; 8 positions agree with TRBD1. J was trimmed by 7 bases and V by 4 bases; bases with no gene match: 5. Germline assignment: CDR1 SNHLY and CDR2 FYNNEI. This CDR3 contains 13 residues. In DNA, the CDR3 is TGTGCCAGCAGTGGTGAACAGGGGGTGACCCAGTACTTC. Its translation: CASSGEQGVTQYF.

The chain employs TRBV19 and TRBJ2-7; D gene uncertain. Looked up from germline, CDR1 is LNHDA and CDR2 is SQIVND (reference sequence). Trimming took off 6 bases at V and 5 bases at J, with 17 bases between the two ends. This CDR3 is built from 14 residues. The CDR3 reads CASSPPPIHDEQYF. The CDR3 nucleotides are TGTGCCAGTAGCCCCCCCCCAATACACGACGAGCAGTACTTC.

The J gene is TRBJ1-1, the V gene TRBV7-6; 7 nucleotides line up with TRBD1. Per the germline V gene, CDR1 is SGHVS and CDR2 is FNYEAQ. The CDR3 length is 15 residues. Unmatched junction bases numbered 12, after V lost 5 bases and J lost 6 bases. The DNA for the CDR3 is TGTGCCAGCAGCCTCCTGACAGGGACAATCGCTGAAGCTTTCTTT. Translating gives CASSLLTGTIAEAFF. The variable domain in full, completed from reference TRBV7-6 and TRBJ1-1, reads GAGVSQSPRYKVTKRGQDVALRCDPISGHVSLYWYRQALGQGPEFLTYFNYEAQQDKSGLPNDRFSAERPEGSISTLTIQRTEQRDSAMYRCASSLLTGTIAEAFFGQGTRLTVV.

The V call is TRBV5-8, the J call TRBJ2-3; 10 bases agree with TRBD2. V lost 1 base, J lost 6 bases, and 11 bases stayed unmatched. The length of the CDR3 is 17 residues. Germline CDR1 reads SGHTS; CDR2 reads YDEGEE. CDR3 nucleotide sequence: TGTGCCAGCAGCTTGTCTCCCCCTAGCGGGAGAATGGATACGCAGTATTTT. Protein: CASSLSPPSGRMDTQYF.

The J gene is TRBJ1-1, the V gene TRBV4-1, with D perhaps matching TRBD1 (5 bases). CDR3 size: 13 residues. V gave up 2 bases and J gave up 6 bases, with 10 bases separating them. Germline V lookup: CDR1 MGHRA, CDR2 YSYEKL. CDR3: CASSQPRDPEAFF. The CDR3, as DNA: TGCGCCAGCAGCCAACCCCGGGACCCTGAAGCTTTCTTT.